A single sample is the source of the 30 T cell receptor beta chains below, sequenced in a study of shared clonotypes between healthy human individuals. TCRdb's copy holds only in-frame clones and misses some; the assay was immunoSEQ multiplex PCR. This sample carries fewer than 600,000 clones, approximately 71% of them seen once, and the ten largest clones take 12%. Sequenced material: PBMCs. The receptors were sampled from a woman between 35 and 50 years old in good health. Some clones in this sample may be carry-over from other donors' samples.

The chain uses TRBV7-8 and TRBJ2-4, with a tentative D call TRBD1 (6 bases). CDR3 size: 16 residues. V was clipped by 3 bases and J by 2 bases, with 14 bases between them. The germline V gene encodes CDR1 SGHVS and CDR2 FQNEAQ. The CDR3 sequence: CASSLYVGTSKNIQYF. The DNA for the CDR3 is TGTGCCAGCAGCTTGTACGTCGGGACATCCAAAAACATTCAGTACTTC.

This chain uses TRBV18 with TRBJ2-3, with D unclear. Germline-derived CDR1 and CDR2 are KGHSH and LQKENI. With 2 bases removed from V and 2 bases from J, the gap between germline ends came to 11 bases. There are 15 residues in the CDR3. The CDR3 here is CASSPLGGTTDTQYF. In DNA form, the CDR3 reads TGTGCCAGCTCACCATTGGGCGGAACCACAGATACGCAGTATTTT.

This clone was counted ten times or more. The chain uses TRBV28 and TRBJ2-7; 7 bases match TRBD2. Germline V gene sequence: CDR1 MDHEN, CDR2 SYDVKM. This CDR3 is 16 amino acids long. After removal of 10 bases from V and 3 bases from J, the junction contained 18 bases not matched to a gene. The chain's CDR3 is CATLPASGGRVYEQYF. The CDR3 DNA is TGTGCCACCCTCCCCGCTAGCGGAGGACGGGTCTACGAGCAGTACTTC.

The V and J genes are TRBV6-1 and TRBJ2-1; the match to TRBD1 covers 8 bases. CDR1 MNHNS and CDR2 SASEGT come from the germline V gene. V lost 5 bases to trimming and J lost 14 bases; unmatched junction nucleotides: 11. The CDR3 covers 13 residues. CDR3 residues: CASSPRGQGWEFF. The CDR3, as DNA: TGTGCCAGCAGTCCCCGAGGACAGGGTTGGGAGTTCTTC.

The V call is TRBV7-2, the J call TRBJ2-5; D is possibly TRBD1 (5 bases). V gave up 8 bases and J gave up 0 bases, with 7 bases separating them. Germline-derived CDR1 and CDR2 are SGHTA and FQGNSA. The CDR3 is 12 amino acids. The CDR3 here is CASGANQETQYF. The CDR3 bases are TGTGCCAGCGGGGCTAACCAAGAGACCCAGTACTTC.

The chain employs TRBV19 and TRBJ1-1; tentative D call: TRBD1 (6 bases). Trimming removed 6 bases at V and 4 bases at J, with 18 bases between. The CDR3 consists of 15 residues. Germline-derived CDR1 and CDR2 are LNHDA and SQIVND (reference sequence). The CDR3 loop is CASRPNREAGTEAFF. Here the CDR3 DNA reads TGTGCCAGTAGGCCTAACAGGGAAGCCGGCACTGAAGCTTTCTTT.

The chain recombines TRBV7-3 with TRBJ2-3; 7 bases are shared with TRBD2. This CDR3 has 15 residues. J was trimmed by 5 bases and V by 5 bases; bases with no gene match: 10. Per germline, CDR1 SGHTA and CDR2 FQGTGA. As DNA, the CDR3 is TGTGCCAGCAGCCCTTACGTGGGCGGGGGAGATACGCAGTATTTT. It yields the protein CASSPYVGGGDTQYF.

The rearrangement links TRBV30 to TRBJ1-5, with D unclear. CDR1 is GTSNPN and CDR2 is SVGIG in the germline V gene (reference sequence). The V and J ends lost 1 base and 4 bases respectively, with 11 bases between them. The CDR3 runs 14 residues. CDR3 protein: CAWSAEITNQPQHF. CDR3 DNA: TGTGCCTGGAGTGCCGAGATAACAAATCAGCCCCAGCATTTT.

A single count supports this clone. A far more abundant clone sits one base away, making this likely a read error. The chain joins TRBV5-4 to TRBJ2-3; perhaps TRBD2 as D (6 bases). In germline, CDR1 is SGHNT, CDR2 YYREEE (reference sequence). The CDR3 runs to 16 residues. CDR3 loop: CARSRGSGGSTDTQYF. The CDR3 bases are TGTGCCCGCAGCCGTGGCTCCGGGGGTAGCACAGATACGCAGTATTTT.

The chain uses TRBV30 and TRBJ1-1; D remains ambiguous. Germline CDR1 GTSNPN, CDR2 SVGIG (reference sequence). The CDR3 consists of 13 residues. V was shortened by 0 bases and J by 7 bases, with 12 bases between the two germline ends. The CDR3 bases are TGTGCCTGGAGTGTACTGGGATTCGGTGAAGCTTTCTTT. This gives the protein CAWSVLGFGEAFF.

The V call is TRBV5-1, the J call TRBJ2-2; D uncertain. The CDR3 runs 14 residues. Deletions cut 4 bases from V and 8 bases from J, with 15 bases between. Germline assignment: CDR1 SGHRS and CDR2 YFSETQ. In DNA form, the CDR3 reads TGCGCCAGCAGCCACGGACCTTCAACAGGGGAGCTGTTTTTT. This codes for CASSHGPSTGELFF.

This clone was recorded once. The CDR3 bases are TGTGCCAGCAGCTTAGACCCCGGGACACACAACACCGGGGAGCTGTTTTTT. It is translated as CASSLDPGTHNTGELFF. V gene TRBV7-3 combines with J gene TRBJ2-2; the D gene is possibly TRBD1 (6 bases). Per germline, CDR1 SGHTA and CDR2 FQGTGA. This CDR3 is 17 amino acids long. V lost 2 bases and J lost 2, with 15 bases in between.

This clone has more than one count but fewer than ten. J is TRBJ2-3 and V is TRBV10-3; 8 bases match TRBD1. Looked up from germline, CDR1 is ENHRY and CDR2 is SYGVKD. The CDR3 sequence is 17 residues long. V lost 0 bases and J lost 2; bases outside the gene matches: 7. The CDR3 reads CAISESTGGFNTDTQYF. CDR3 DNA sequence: TGTGCCATCAGTGAGTCCACAGGGGGATTTAACACAGATACGCAGTATTTT.

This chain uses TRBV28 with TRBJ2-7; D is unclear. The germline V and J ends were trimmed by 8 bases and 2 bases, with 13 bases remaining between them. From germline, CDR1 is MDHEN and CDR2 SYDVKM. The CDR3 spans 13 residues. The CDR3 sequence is CASAIPGPYEQYF. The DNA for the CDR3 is TGTGCCAGCGCCATCCCGGGCCCCTACGAGCAGTACTTC.

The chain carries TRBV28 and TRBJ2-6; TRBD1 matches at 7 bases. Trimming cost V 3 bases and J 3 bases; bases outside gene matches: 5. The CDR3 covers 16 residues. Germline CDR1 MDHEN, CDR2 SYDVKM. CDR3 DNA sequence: TGTGCCAGCAGTTTCGGAAGGGGGCTTGGGGCCAACGTCCTGACTTTC. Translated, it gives CASSFGRGLGANVLTF.

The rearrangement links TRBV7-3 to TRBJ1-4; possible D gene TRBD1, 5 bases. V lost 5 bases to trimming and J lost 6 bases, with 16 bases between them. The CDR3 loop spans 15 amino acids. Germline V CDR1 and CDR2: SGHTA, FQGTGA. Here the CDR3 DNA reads TGTGCCAGCAGCCCCATGGGGGGAACCCATGAAAAACTGTTTTTT. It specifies CASSPMGGTHEKLFF.

CDR3 protein: CASSSQRGGVGKLFF. For the CDR3, the DNA is TGTGCCAGCAGTTCCCAAAGAGGGGGCGTGGGAAAACTGTTTTTT. The chain has TRBV28 and TRBJ1-4; TRBD1 matches at 7 bases. The CDR3 runs to 15 residues. Germline V lookup: CDR1 MDHEN, CDR2 SYDVKM. V shed 4 bases and J 10 bases; nucleotides not matched to a gene: 12.

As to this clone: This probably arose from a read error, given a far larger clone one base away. The CDR3 nucleotides read TGTGCCACTTCGCGGGGGAGAGGGGATCGCCTAAACTATGGCTACACCTTC. Protein product: CATSRGRGDRLNYGYTF. The chain links TRBV27 to TRBJ1-2; tentative D call: TRBD1 (5 bases). Trimming stripped 10 bases from V and 2 bases from J, with 26 bases between. From germline, CDR1 is MNHEY and CDR2 SMNVEV (reference sequence). The CDR3 is 17 amino acids.

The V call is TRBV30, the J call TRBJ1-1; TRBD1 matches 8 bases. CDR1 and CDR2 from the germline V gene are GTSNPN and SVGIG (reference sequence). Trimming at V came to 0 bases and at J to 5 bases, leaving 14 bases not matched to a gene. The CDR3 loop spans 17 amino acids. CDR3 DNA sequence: TGTGCCTGGAGTGTATTGGTCACAGGGGGAGGTAGAACTGAAGCTTTCTTT. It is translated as CAWSVLVTGGGRTEAFF.

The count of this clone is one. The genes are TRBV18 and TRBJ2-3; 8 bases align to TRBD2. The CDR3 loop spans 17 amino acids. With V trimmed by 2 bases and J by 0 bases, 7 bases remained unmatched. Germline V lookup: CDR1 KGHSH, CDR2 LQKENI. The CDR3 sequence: CASSPATSGSSTDTQYF. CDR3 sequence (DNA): TGTGCCAGCTCACCAGCAACTAGCGGTTCTAGCACAGATACGCAGTATTTT.

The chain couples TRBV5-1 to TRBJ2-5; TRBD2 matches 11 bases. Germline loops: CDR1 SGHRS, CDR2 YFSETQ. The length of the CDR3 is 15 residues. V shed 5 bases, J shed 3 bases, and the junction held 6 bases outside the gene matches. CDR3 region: CASSQGTSGKETQYF. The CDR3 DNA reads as TGCGCCAGCAGTCAGGGGACTAGCGGTAAAGAGACCCAGTACTTC.

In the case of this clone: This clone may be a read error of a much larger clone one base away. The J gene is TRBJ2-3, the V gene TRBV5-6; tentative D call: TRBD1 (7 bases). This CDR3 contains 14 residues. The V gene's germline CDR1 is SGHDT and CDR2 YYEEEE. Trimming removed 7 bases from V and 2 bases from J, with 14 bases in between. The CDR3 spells CASSSGGLTDTQYF. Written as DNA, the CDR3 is TGTGCCAGCTCCTCAGGGGGGCTCACAGATACGCAGTATTTT.

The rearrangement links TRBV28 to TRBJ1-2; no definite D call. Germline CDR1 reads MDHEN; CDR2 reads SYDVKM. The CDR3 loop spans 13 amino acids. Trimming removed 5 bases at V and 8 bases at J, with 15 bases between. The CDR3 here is CASSPPAELGYTF. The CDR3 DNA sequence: TGTGCCAGCAGTCCGCCCGCCGAATTGGGCTACACCTTC.

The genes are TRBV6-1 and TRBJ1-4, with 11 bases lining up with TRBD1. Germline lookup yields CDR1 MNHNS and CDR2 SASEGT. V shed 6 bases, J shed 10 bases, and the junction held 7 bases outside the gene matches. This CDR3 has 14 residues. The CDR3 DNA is TGTGCCAGCAGCGAACCGGGACAGGGGGGAAAACTGTTTTTT. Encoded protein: CASSEPGQGGKLFF.

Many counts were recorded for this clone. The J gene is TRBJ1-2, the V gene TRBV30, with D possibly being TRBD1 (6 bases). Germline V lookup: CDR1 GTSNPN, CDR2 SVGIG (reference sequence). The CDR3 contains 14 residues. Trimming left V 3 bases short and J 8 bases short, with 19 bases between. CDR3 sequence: CAWSSFSGGDGYTF. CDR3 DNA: TGTGCCTGGAGCAGCTTCTCGGGGGGCGACGGCTACACCTTC. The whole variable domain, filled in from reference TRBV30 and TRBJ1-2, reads SQTIHQWPATLVQPVGSPLSLECTVEGTSNPNLYWYRQAAGRGLQLLFYSVGIGQISSEVPQNLSASRPQDRQFILSSKKLLLSDSGFYLCAWSSFSGGDGYTFGSGTRLTVV.

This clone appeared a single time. CDR3 sequence reads: CASSRSGGPEEQYF. DNA of the CDR3: TGTGCCAGCAGCAGATCGGGAGGGCCGGAAGAGCAGTACTTC. The V call is TRBV7-9, the J call TRBJ2-7; the match to TRBD2 covers 8 bases. The trim removed 5 bases at V and 7 bases at J, leaving 10 bases unmatched. The CDR3 loop spans 14 amino acids. Germline loops: CDR1 SEHNR, CDR2 FQNEAQ (reference sequence). Using reference TRBV7-9 and TRBJ2-7 for the parts outside the CDR3, the full variable domain is DTGVSQNPRHKITKRGQNVTFRCDPISEHNRLYWYRQTLGQGPEFLTYFQNEAQLEKSRLLSDRFSAERPKGSFSTLEIQRTEQGDSAMYLCASSRSGGPEEQYFGPGTRLTVT.

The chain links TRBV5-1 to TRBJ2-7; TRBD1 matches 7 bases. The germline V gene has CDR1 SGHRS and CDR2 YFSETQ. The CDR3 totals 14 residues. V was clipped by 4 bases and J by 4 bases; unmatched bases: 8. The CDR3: CASSLLTGYYEQYF. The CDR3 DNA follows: TGCGCCAGCAGCCTCTTGACAGGGTATTACGAGCAGTACTTC.

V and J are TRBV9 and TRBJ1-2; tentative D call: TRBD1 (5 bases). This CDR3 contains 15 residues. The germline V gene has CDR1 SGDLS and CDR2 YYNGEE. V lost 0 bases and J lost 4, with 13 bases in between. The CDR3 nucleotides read TGTGCCAGCAGCGTAGAACGAGGGACTAGCTATGGCTACACCTTC. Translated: CASSVERGTSYGYTF.

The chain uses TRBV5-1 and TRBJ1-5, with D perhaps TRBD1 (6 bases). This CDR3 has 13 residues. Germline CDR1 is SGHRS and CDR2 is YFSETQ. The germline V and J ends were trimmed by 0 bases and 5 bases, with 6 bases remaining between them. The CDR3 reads CASSLGTDQPQHF. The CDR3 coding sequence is TGCGCCAGCAGCTTGGGGACAGATCAGCCCCAGCATTTT.

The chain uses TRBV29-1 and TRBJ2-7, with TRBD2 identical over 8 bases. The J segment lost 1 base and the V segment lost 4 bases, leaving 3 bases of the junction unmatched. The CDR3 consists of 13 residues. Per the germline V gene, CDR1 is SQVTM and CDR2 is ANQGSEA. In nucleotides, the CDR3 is TGCAGCGTTGGGCCTAGCGGGTCCTACGAGCAGTACTTC. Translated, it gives CSVGPSGSYEQYF.